What follows describes a single T cell receptor (beta chain). What it binds is unknown. The source of the sample is a study of blood T cells in healthy people across ages. The second PCR ran roughly 6 to 11 cycles with a sample-barcoded 5' primer and J-beta primers. Each of the cDNA molecules was tagged by a template-switch adaptor with 12 random nucleotides. Each CDR3 protein gets one entry after TCRdb re-called the 5' RACE reads with MiXCR. The sample consists of approximately 770,000 distinct CDR3 sequences, 58% of them appearing once. Findings and limits, study-wide: What prevented conclusive comparison of naive and antigen-experienced cells was that PBMCs were unsorted. Greater diversity and more naive CD4+ cells were seen in long-lived donors than in aged donors.

Germline CDR1 and CDR2: DFQATT and SNEGSKA (reference sequence). The V end was cut by 7 bases, the J end by 4 bases, with 16 bases between. This CDR3 is built from 13 residues. Sequencing was carried out using blood. The clonotype was recovered from a young man in good health. This chain connects TRBV20-1 to TRBJ1-1; perhaps TRBD1 as D (5 bases). The CDR3 bases are TGCAGTGTACCCAGGGTCCCCAGCACTGAAGCTTTCTTT. It codes for CSVPRVPSTEAFF.